This T cell receptor (beta chain) was obtained from a study of shared clonotypes between healthy human individuals. Study conclusions and caveats: It was the non-shared clonotypes that had lower generation probabilities than clonotypes shared by all four donors. Larger estimated richness was generally seen in naive subsets than in memory subsets.

As concerns this clone: Its antigen remains unidentified.

The table came from immunoSEQ multiplex PCR; TCRdb's copy has only in-frame clones and leaves some out. The data hold some 2,400,000 clones, with approximately 94% observed a single time. Germline V gene lookup returns CDR1 SGHRS and CDR2 YFSETQ. The ends were cut back, 7 bases at V and 2 bases at J, with 7 bases in the middle. The CDR3 extends over 13 amino acids. Donors were healthy HIV-negative adults without recently reported acute infections or vaccinations. Memory CD4+ cells were the fraction left after CD45RA+ naive selection. Material: naive CD4+ T cells sorted from blood. Subset indicated: CD45RA+ positively selected. The V gene is TRBV5-1, the J gene TRBJ2-6; tentatively, D is TRBD1 or TRBD2 (5 bases each). The receptor's source is a man aged 18 to 30 in good health. As DNA, the CDR3 is TGCGCCAGCGGGGACCCTGGGGCCAACGTCCTGACTTTC. It specifies CASGDPGANVLTF.